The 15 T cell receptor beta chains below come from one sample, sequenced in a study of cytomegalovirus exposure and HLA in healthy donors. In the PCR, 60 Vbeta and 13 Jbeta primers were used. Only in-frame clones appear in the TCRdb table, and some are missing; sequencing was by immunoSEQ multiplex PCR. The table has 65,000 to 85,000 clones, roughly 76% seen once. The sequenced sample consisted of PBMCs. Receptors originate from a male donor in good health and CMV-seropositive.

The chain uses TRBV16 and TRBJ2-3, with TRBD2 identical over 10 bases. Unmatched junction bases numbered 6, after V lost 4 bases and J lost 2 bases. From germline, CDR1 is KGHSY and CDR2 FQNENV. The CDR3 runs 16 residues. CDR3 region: CASSLRTSGPTDTQYF. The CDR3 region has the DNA TGTGCCAGCAGCCTCCGGACTAGCGGCCCCACAGATACGCAGTATTTT.

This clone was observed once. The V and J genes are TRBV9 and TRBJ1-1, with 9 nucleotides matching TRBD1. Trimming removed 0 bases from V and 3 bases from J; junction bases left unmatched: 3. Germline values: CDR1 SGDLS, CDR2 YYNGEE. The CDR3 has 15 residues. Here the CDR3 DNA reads TGTGCCAGCAGCGTAGAGGGGACAGGGTACACTGAAGCTTTCTTT. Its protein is CASSVEGTGYTEAFF.

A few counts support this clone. The CDR3: CASSGDRTNNQPQHF. The CDR3 coding sequence is TGTGCCAGCAGTGGGGACAGGACCAACAATCAGCCCCAGCATTTT. The chain links TRBV6-1 to TRBJ1-5, with 8 bases matching TRBD1. CDR1 and CDR2 from the germline V gene are MNHNS and SASEGT. CDR3 size: 15 residues. Trimming cost V 4 bases and J 3 bases; bases outside gene matches: 5.

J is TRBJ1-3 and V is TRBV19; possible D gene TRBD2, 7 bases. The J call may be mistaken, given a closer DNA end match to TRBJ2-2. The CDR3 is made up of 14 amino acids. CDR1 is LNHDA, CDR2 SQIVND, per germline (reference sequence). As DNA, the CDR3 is TGTGCCAGTATCGGGGGGCGGGTCACCGGGGAGCTGTTTTTT. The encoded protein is CASIGGRVTGELFF.

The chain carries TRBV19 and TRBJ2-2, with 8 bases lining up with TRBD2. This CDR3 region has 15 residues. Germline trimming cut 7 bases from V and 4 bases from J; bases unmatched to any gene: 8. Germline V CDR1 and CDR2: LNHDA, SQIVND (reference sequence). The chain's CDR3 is CASITGGSFTGELFF. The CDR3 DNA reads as TGTGCCAGTATAACGGGGGGGTCCTTCACCGGGGAGCTGTTTTTT. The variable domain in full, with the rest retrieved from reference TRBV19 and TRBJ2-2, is DGGITQSPKYLFRKEGQNVTLSCEQNLNHDAMYWYRQDPGQGLRLIYYSQIVNDFQKGDIAEGYSVSREKKESFPLTVTSAQKNPTAFYLCASITGGSFTGELFFGEGSRLTVL.

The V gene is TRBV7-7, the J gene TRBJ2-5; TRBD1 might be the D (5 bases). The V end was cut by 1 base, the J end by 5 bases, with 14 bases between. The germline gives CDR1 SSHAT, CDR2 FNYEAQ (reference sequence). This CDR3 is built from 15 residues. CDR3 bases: TGTGCCAGCAGCTTAGTCCAGGGTATGATGGAGACCCAGTACTTC. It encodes CASSLVQGMMETQYF.

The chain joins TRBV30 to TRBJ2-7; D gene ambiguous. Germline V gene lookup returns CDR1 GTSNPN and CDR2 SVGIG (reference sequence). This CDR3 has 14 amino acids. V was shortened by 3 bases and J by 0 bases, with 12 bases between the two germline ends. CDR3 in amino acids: CAWRPDWSSYEQYF. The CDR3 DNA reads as TGTGCCTGGAGGCCAGACTGGAGCTCCTACGAGCAGTACTTC. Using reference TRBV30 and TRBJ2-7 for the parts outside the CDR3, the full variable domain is SQTIHQWPATLVQPVGSPLSLECTVEGTSNPNLYWYRQAAGRGLQLLFYSVGIGQISSEVPQNLSASRPQDRQFILSSKKLLLSDSGFYLCAWRPDWSSYEQYFGPGTRLTVT.

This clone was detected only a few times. This CDR3 is CASSRGQIINNEQFF. Here the CDR3 DNA reads TGTGCCAGCAGCCGGGGACAGATCATAAACAATGAGCAGTTCTTC. V and J are TRBV7-9 and TRBJ2-1, with TRBD1 matching 7 bases. CDR3 size: 15 residues. Germline V lookup: CDR1 SEHNR, CDR2 FQNEAQ (reference sequence). V trimming: 5 bases; J trimming: 5 bases; junction bases outside the gene matches: 9. The variable domain in full, with the rest retrieved from reference TRBV7-9 and TRBJ2-1, is DTGVSQNPRHKITKRGQNVTFRCDPISEHNRLYWYRQTLGQGPEFLTYFQNEAQLEKSRLLSDRFSAERPKGSFSTLEIQRTEQGDSAMYLCASSRGQIINNEQFFGPGTRLTVL.

CDR3 protein: CAISETSYYEQYF. DNA for the CDR3: TGTGCCATCAGTGAGACTAGCTACTACGAGCAGTACTTC. The V call is TRBV10-3, the J call TRBJ2-5, with D possibly being TRBD2 (6 bases). The DNA matches TRBJ2-7 better at its end, which makes the J call doubtful. CDR3 length equals 13 residues. CDR1 and CDR2 from the germline V gene are ENHRY and SYGVKD.

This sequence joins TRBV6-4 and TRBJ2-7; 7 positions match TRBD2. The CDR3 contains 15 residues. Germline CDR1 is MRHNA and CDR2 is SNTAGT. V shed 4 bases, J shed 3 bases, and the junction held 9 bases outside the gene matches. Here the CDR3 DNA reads TGTGCCAGCAGTGCGGAGGCTAGCGGAAGCTACGAGCAGTACTTC. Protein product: CASSAEASGSYEQYF.

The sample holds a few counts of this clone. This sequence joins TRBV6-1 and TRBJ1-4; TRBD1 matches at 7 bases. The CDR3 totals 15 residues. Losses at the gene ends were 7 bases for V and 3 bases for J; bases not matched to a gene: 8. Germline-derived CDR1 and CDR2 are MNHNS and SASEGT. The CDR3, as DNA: TGTGCCAGCAATAGAGGGGGCGCGGCTAATGAAAAACTGTTTTTT. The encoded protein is CASNRGGAANEKLFF.

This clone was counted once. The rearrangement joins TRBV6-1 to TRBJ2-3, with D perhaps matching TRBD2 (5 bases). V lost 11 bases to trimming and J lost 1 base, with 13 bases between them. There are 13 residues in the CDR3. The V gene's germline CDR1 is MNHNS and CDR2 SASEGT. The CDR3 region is CAAAGGGTDTQYF. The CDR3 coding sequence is TGTGCCGCGGCGGGTGGCGGCACAGATACGCAGTATTTT.

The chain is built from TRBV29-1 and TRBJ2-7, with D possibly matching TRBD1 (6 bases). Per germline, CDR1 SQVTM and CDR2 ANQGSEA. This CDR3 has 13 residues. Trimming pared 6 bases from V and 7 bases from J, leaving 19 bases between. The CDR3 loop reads CSVGNPMRGEQYF. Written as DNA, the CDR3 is TGCAGCGTCGGCAACCCGATGAGGGGGGAGCAGTACTTC.

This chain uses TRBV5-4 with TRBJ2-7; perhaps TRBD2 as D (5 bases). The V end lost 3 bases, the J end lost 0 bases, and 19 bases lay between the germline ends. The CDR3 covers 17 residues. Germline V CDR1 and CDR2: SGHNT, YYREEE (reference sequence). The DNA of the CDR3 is TGTGCCAGCAGCTCGCCCGAGGAGCGGCTGAGCTCCTACGAGCAGTACTTC. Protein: CASSSPEERLSSYEQYF.

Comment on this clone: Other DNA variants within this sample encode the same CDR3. CDR3 bases: TGTGCCAGCAGCCGGGGGACAGGGGGCTTCGAGACCCAGTACTTC. It codes for CASSRGTGGFETQYF. V usage is TRBV11-2 and J usage is TRBJ2-5; 12 nucleotides match TRBD1. Looked up from germline, CDR1 is SGHAT and CDR2 is FQNNGV. Trimming removed 5 bases from V and 5 bases from J; junction bases left unmatched: 6. This CDR3 comprises 15 residues.